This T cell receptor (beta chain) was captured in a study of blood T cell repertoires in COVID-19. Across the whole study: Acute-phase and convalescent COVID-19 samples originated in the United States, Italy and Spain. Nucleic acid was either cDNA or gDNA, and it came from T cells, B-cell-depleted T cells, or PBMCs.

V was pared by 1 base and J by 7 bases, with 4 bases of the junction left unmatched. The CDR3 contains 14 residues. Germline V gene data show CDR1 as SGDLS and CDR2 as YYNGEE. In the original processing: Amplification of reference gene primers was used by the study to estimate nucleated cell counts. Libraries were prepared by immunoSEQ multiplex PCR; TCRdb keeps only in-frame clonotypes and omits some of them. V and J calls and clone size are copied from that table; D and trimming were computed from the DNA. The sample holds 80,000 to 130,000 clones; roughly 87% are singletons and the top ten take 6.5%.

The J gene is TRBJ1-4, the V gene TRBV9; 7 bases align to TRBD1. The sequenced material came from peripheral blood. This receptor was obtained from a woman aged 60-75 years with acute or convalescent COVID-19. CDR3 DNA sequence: TGTGCCAGCAGCGTATCGCAGGGGGGTGAAAAACTGTTTTTT. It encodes CASSVSQGGEKLFF. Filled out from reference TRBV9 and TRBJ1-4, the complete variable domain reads DSGVTQTPKHLITATGQRVTLRCSPRSGDLSVYWYQQSLDQGLQFLIQYYNGEERAKGNILERFSAQQFPDLHSELNLSSLELGDSALYFCASSVSQGGEKLFFGSGTQLSVL.